This TCR beta chain was sequenced for a study of OX40 agonist ivuxolimab in advanced cancers. Study summary: A partial response was reached by three patients: one with hepatocellular carcinoma and two with cutaneous melanoma.

J lost 4 bases, V lost 7 bases, and 10 bases had no gene match. The CDR3 has 15 residues. In germline, CDR1 is SGHTA, CDR2 FQGNSA. Study-wide findings and caveats: More expanded clones were seen, on average, in CD8+ T cells than in CD4+.

Remarks on this clone: No antigen is known for it.

Clones were read by immunoSEQ multiplex PCR, and TCRdb kept only the in-frame ones, dropping some. This sample has 75,000 or so clones, with almost 85% found just once. V is TRBV7-2 and J is TRBJ1-2; 9 positions agree with TRBD1. The source was CD4+ or CD8+ T cells sorted from blood, collected in a trial of the OX40 agonist ivuxolimab. The TCR comes from an adult with an advanced solid tumor such as melanoma, head and neck, liver or kidney cancer. The CDR3 region has the DNA TGTGCCAGCAACCGTGGCCCGGGACAGGGCTATGGCTACACCTTC. This sequence encodes CASNRGPGQGYGYTF.